This T cell receptor beta chain was captured in a study of T cells expressing NK-cell markers. On the study more broadly: The TCR beta repertoires were obtained from sorted CD3+CD56+NKG2C+, CD3+CD56+NKG2C- and CD3+CD56-NKG2C+ T cells. Among eight sequenced donors, seven carried HCMV seropositivity while one was seronegative.

Study-wide results and limits: The study found dominant NKG2C+ clonotypes at about 1.0-7.0% of CD8+ T cells in six donors.

To note about this clonotype: Its antigen is undetermined.

Germline V gene lookup returns CDR1 KGHSH and CDR2 LQKENI. The length of the CDR3 is 15 residues. TCRdb reprocessed the 5' RACE reads, keeping one entry per CDR3 protein, no DNA. The ten most abundant clones cover about 4% of a sample with about 260,000 distinct CDR3 sequences. The TCR was taken from a woman between 18 and 70 years old in good health. The chain joins TRBV18 to TRBJ1-3. Specimen: blood T cells: a sorted CD56 or NKG2C T cell subset, CD4+ or CD8+ T cells, or bulk PBMC T cells (not recorded which). The CDR3 loop reads CASSPDHRSGNTIYF. The full variable domain, completed using reference TRBV18 and TRBJ1-3, is NAGVMQNPRHLVRRRGQEARLRCSPMKGHSHVYWYRQLPEEGLKFMVYLQKENIIDESGMPKERFSAEFPKEGPSILRIQQVVRGDSAAYFCASSPDHRSGNTIYFGEGSWLTVV.